This T cell receptor (beta chain) was identified during a study of shared clonotypes between healthy human individuals. Study as a whole: The plates for each donor numbered three CD4 naive, three CD4 memory, two CD8 naive and one CD8 memory.

Researchers divided each subset's genomic DNA evenly across several immunoSEQ plates. Produced via immunoSEQ multiplex PCR; TCRdb's table is partial and in-frame only. Here the sample spans more than 150,000 clones, about 93% being singletons. Germline V gives CDR1 MDHEN, CDR2 SYDVKM. The CDR3 is made up of 14 amino acids. Between the trimmed V and J ends, which lost 6 bases and 9 bases, there was a span of 18 bases. The authors divided CD4+ cells into CD45RA+ naive and CD45RA-negative memory subsets. Study-level results: Naive subsets generally exceeded memory subsets in estimated richness.

A note on this clone: The antigen is not known.

The receptor's source is a woman aged 25 to 39 in good health. The specimen sequenced was naive CD4+ T cells sorted from blood. As to subset: CD45RA+ positively selected. This chain joins TRBV28 and TRBJ1-5, with D unclear. Here the CDR3 reads CASSSPGSARPQHF. In DNA form, the CDR3 reads TGTGCCAGCAGCTCTCCTGGTTCAGCCCGGCCCCAGCATTTT.